This T cell receptor beta chain was retrieved from a study of cytotoxic CD8 clonotypes in ibrutinib-treated CLL. Profiled with immunoSEQ multiplex PCR; TCRdb holds only in-frame clones, not every one. The sample contains about 40,000 clones, 68% of which appear only once. There are 15 residues in the CDR3. Trimming left V 5 bases short and J 4 bases short, with 17 bases between. Germline assignment: CDR1 SGHTA and CDR2 FQGTGA. V is TRBV7-3 and J is TRBJ1-2, with D perhaps matching TRBD1 (6 bases). The sample consisted of PBMCs, taken at disease progression, from a patient treated with ibrutinib. The TCR was taken from a human donor with chronic lymphocytic leukemia. The CDR3 sequence: CASSVAGGTSYGYTF. DNA of the CDR3: TGTGCCAGCAGCGTCGCGGGGGGCACTAGCTATGGCTACACCTTC.